The 5 T cell receptor beta chains below come from one sample, sequenced in a study of blood T cells in healthy people across ages (dated by TCRdb to between 2014 and 2017). The library was prepared using 5' RACE. Sequencer: Illumina HiSeq 2500. A second roughly 6 to 12 cycle PCR used a sample-barcoded 5' primer and a J-beta primer mix. Using fastp at Q25 and MiXCR, TCRdb reprocessed the public reads and kept productive beta chains. Each CDR3 protein gets just one entry, which takes the most common genes and DNA from the rows behind it. The sample table records about 680,000 distinct CDR3 sequences; 45% to 50% of these occur just once. The leading ten clones occupy under 35% of the sample. The sequenced sample consisted of blood. Source of these receptors: a woman in her sixties in good health.

The CDR3 spells CSARPHRGKETQYF. CDR3 DNA: TGCAGTGCTAGACCCCACAGGGGGAAGGAGACCCAGTACTTC. V and J are TRBV20-1 and TRBJ2-5, with 8 bases aligning to TRBD1. Germline CDR1 reads DFQATT; CDR2 reads SNEGSKA (reference sequence). Unmatched junction bases numbered 7, after V lost 2 bases and J lost 5 bases. The CDR3 covers 14 residues.

V gene TRBV6-1 combines with J gene TRBJ2-1; possibly TRBD1 or TRBD2 for D (5 bases each). The assigned J gene may be wrong: the sequence end matches TRBJ2-7 better. Looked up from germline, CDR1 is MNHNS and CDR2 is SASEGT. The CDR3 is made up of 15 amino acids. CDR3 in amino acids: CASSGAGSSYNEQYF. In DNA form, the CDR3 reads TGTGCCAGCAGTGGGGCAGGGAGCTCCTACAATGAGCAGTACTTC.

The chain uses TRBV7-3 and TRBJ1-1; possible D gene TRBD1, 5 bases. The CDR3 contains 12 residues. Per germline, CDR1 SGHTA and CDR2 FQGTGA. Between the trimmed V and J ends, which lost 5 bases and 10 bases, there was a span of 14 bases. CDR3 loop: CASSPPDGGAFF. CDR3 DNA sequence: TGTGCCAGCAGCCCGCCGGACGGGGGAGCTTTCTTT.

This clonotype has more than one count but fewer than ten. The V and J genes are TRBV7-2 and TRBJ2-1; 7 bases map to TRBD2. V gave up 5 bases and J gave up 3 bases; unmatched junction bases: 13. Germline V gene data show CDR1 as SGHTA and CDR2 as FQGNSA. The CDR3 runs 17 residues. The CDR3 DNA is TGTGCCAGCAGCCGCCTCTCGGCGACTAGCTTCTACAATGAGCAGTTCTTC. This sequence encodes CASSRLSATSFYNEQFF.

This sequence joins TRBV20-1 and TRBJ2-4, with 10 bases matching TRBD1. Germline-derived CDR1 and CDR2 are DFQATT and SNEGSKA (reference sequence). The CDR3 runs to 15 residues. The junction had 5 bases not matched to a gene; V was cut back by 5 bases and J by 1 base. The CDR3 bases are TGCAGTGCTCATGGACAGGGGGAGGCCAAAAACATTCAGTACTTC. This sequence encodes CSAHGQGEAKNIQYF.